This passage covers 26 T cell receptor beta chains from one sample sequenced in a study of control samples from healthy donors and cancer patients. TCRdb's table, derived via immunoSEQ multiplex PCR, lists solely in-frame clones and lacks some. The sample contains 110,000 or so clones, roughly 90% of which appear only once. Sequencing was done on a sample of blood. The receptors originated from a woman aged 45-60 years in good health.

The chain combines TRBV19 with TRBJ2-3; 8 nucleotides agree with TRBD2. CDR3 length equals 15 residues. V dropped 1 base and J dropped 3; count of bases not matched to a gene: 3. Germline lookup yields CDR1 LNHDA and CDR2 SQIVND (reference sequence). The CDR3 spells CASSIAGGVTDTQYF. CDR3 bases: TGTGCCAGTAGTATAGCCGGGGGGGTGACAGATACGCAGTATTTT. Drawing the rest from reference TRBV19 and TRBJ2-3, the complete variable domain is DGGITQSPKYLFRKEGQNVTLSCEQNLNHDAMYWYRQDPGQGLRLIYYSQIVNDFQKGDIAEGYSVSREKKESFPLTVTSAQKNPTAFYLCASSIAGGVTDTQYFGPGTRLTVL.

V and J are TRBV5-1 and TRBJ2-1; the D call may be TRBD1 or TRBD2 (6 bases each). V lost 0 bases to trimming and J lost 8 bases, with 12 bases between them. The CDR3 has 14 residues. Germline V gene lookup returns CDR1 SGHRS and CDR2 YFSETQ. Here the CDR3 reads CASSLDEGGHEQFF. DNA for the CDR3: TGCGCCAGCAGCTTGGATGAGGGGGGCCATGAGCAGTTCTTC.

A few counts support this clone. The chain joins TRBV5-1 to TRBJ2-7; 9 positions match TRBD1. V shed 6 bases, J shed 2 bases, and the junction held 6 bases outside the gene matches. The germline V gene encodes CDR1 SGHRS and CDR2 YFSETQ. This CDR3 spans 14 amino acids. For the CDR3, the DNA is TGCGCCAGCACACCGACAGGGGGTGCCTACGAGCAGTACTTC. Amino acids: CASTPTGGAYEQYF.

The chain employs TRBV25-1 and TRBJ2-1; 11 bases line up with TRBD2. V gave up 5 bases and J gave up 4 bases; unmatched junction bases: 4. Germline V gene lookup returns CDR1 MGHDK and CDR2 SYGVNS. CDR3 length: 15 residues. CDR3 nucleotides: TGTGCCAGCAGTCCCGGGACTAGCGGTTACAATGAGCAGTTCTTC. Translated: CASSPGTSGYNEQFF.

The chain has TRBV5-1 and TRBJ1-1; the match to TRBD1 covers 8 bases. The CDR3 length is 16 residues. Trimming at V came to 5 bases and at J to 1 base, leaving 10 bases not matched to a gene. Germline V gene data show CDR1 as SGHRS and CDR2 as YFSETQ. The CDR3 loop reads CASSSMAGGSNTEAFF. The DNA of the CDR3 is TGCGCCAGCAGTAGTATGGCAGGGGGCTCGAACACTGAAGCTTTCTTT.

The chain employs TRBV7-8 and TRBJ1-3; D is possibly TRBD1 (6 bases). Trimming took 5 bases from V and 7 from J, leaving 12 bases between them. Germline V gives CDR1 SGHVS, CDR2 FQNEAQ. The CDR3 consists of 13 residues. The chain's CDR3 is CASSTDRRNTIYF. CDR3 sequence (DNA): TGTGCCAGCAGCACCGACAGGCGGAACACCATATATTTT.

The genes are TRBV16 and TRBJ1-1; 9 bases agree with TRBD1. The CDR3 sequence is 14 residues long. Trimming took 5 bases from V and 5 from J; bases not matched to a gene: 6. Germline V gene data show CDR1 as KGHSY and CDR2 as FQNENV. The chain's CDR3 is CASSKGQGGTEAFF. CDR3 nucleotide sequence: TGTGCCAGCAGCAAGGGACAGGGAGGTACTGAAGCTTTCTTT.

This clone was recorded only once. CDR3 amino acids: CASSYSPAEQYF. The CDR3, as DNA: TGTGCCAGCAGTTACTCCCCCGCCGAGCAGTACTTC. The rearrangement joins TRBV6-5 to TRBJ2-7; no firm D call. With 0 bases removed from V and 6 bases from J, the gap between germline ends came to 6 bases. Looked up from germline, CDR1 is MNHEY and CDR2 is SVGAGI. This CDR3 is built from 12 residues.

The chain uses TRBV7-3 and TRBJ2-5; tentatively, D is TRBD2 (6 bases). This CDR3 has 14 amino acids. Germline loops: CDR1 SGHTA, CDR2 FQGTGA. V was cut by 3 bases and J by 4 bases, with 12 bases left in between. This CDR3 is CASSLAGLGETQYF. As DNA, the CDR3 is TGTGCCAGCAGCTTGGCGGGGTTGGGAGAGACCCAGTACTTC.

This chain uses TRBV11-2 with TRBJ2-3; 9 bases match TRBD1. CDR1 and CDR2 from the germline V gene are SGHAT and FQNNGV. After removal of 5 bases from V and 5 bases from J, the junction contained 8 bases not matched to a gene. This CDR3 region has 15 residues. The CDR3 DNA follows: TGTGCCAGCAGCATAACGACAGGGGGGGAAGATACGCAGTATTTT. Encoded protein: CASSITTGGEDTQYF.

This chain uses TRBV10-2 with TRBJ2-3; D is possibly TRBD2 (5 bases). Per germline, CDR1 WSHSY and CDR2 SAAADI. Trimming removed 8 bases from V and 4 bases from J, with 10 bases in between. This CDR3 contains 12 residues. The CDR3 loop reads CASGGDADTQYF. For the CDR3, the DNA is TGCGCCAGCGGAGGAGACGCAGATACGCAGTATTTT.

The gene calls are TRBV28 and TRBJ2-7; D not resolved. The length of the CDR3 is 13 residues. Germline V lookup: CDR1 MDHEN, CDR2 SYDVKM. CDR3 sequence reads: CASSPPVSNEQYV. DNA of the CDR3: TGTGCCAGCAGCCCCCCGGTCTCCAACGAGCAGTACGTC.

This clone came up a few times. This chain links TRBV2 with TRBJ1-2; D not certain. V lost 1 base to trimming and J lost 7 bases, with 7 bases between them. This CDR3 has 12 amino acids. Germline V gene data show CDR1 as SNHLY and CDR2 as FYNNEI. The CDR3 sequence is CASSEDRSGYTF. CDR3 bases: TGTGCCAGCAGTGAAGACCGGAGTGGCTACACCTTC.

This sequence joins TRBV7-9 and TRBJ2-4; no definite D call. The CDR3 has 14 amino acids. Germline V gene sequence: CDR1 SEHNR, CDR2 FQNEAQ (reference sequence). With 2 bases removed from V and 7 bases from J, the gap between germline ends came to 12 bases. CDR3 amino acids: CASSLKTHNNIQYF. Here the CDR3 DNA reads TGTGCCAGCAGCTTAAAGACACACAATAACATTCAGTACTTC.

The V and J genes are TRBV11-2 and TRBJ1-1; D uncertain. V was clipped by 2 bases and J by 7 bases, with 5 bases between them. The V gene's germline CDR1 is SGHAT and CDR2 FQNNGV. The CDR3 is 11 residues long. The CDR3 sequence is CASSLQVEAFF. For the CDR3, the DNA is TGTGCCAGCAGCTTACAAGTTGAAGCTTTCTTT.

In DNA form, the CDR3 reads TGCCATAGGCAGGGCGGGACCTACGAGCAGTACGTC. Protein product: CHRQGGTYEQYV. The rearrangement links TRBV10-1 to TRBJ2-7, with D possibly matching TRBD2 (6 bases). The V gene's germline CDR1 is WNHNN and CDR2 SYGVQD (reference sequence). The CDR3 consists of 12 residues.

The chain has TRBV7-3 and TRBJ2-3; 8 positions agree with TRBD2. Germline V gene sequence: CDR1 SGHTA, CDR2 FQGTGA. This CDR3 is built from 17 residues. V was clipped by 1 base and J by 4 bases; unmatched bases: 10. The CDR3 loop is CASSLRGAGARADTQYF. CDR3 DNA sequence: TGTGCCAGCAGCTTAAGAGGAGCGGGAGCTCGGGCAGATACGCAGTATTTT.

This chain uses TRBV30 with TRBJ1-2; 12 bases align to TRBD1. This CDR3 is 16 amino acids long. The V gene's germline CDR1 is GTSNPN and CDR2 SVGIG (reference sequence). The trim removed 5 bases at V and 4 bases at J, leaving 11 bases unmatched. CDR3 amino acids: CAWATPGTGGSYGYTF. The CDR3 region has the DNA TGTGCCTGGGCGACCCCCGGGACAGGGGGCAGCTATGGCTACACCTTC.

The chain uses TRBV7-2 and TRBJ2-1; unclear D gene. With 8 bases removed from V and 0 bases from J, the gap between germline ends came to 8 bases. Germline CDR1 is SGHTA and CDR2 is FQGNSA. The CDR3 length is 13 residues. The CDR3 coding sequence is TGTGCCAGCGGTAGCCTCTCCTACAATGAGCAGTTCTTC. Translated: CASGSLSYNEQFF.

The chain recombines TRBV7-6 with TRBJ2-5; the match to TRBD2 covers 12 bases. Germline lookup yields CDR1 SGHVS and CDR2 FNYEAQ. The V and J ends lost 5 bases and 5 bases, in that order; junction bases with no gene match: 6. CDR3 size: 15 residues. The CDR3 loop is CASSPGTSGSETQYF. As DNA, the CDR3 is TGTGCCAGCAGCCCCGGGACTAGCGGGTCGGAGACCCAGTACTTC.

The chain is built from TRBV21-1 and TRBJ2-6; the table gives TRBD1 as D, unverified against the DNA. TRBV21-1 is listed as a pseudogene. The CDR3 runs to 18 residues. CDR3 protein: CASSNTGTGHFGANVLTF. CDR3 DNA: TGTGCCAGCAGCAACACCGGGACAGGACACTTCGGGGCCAACGTCCTGACTTTC.

This clone was seen once. The rearrangement uses TRBV18 and TRBJ1-3, with a tentative D call TRBD1 (6 bases). Germline-derived CDR1 and CDR2 are KGHSH and LQKENI. Trimming removed 5 bases from V and 3 bases from J, with 14 bases in between. The CDR3 runs 15 residues. In nucleotides, the CDR3 is TGTGCCAGCTCATTACAGGGCCAAGGTGGAAACACCATATATTTT. Its protein product is CASSLQGQGGNTIYF.

CDR3 region: CAISPGQDSYNEQFF. The DNA for the CDR3 is TGTGCCATCAGTCCCGGACAGGACTCCTACAATGAGCAGTTCTTC. The chain carries TRBV10-3 and TRBJ2-1, with 7 positions matching TRBD1. Trimming took 5 bases from V and 0 from J; bases not matched to a gene: 4. This CDR3 is built from 15 residues. Germline values: CDR1 ENHRY, CDR2 SYGVKD.

V gene TRBV18 combines with J gene TRBJ1-1, with unresolved D. The CDR3 is 14 residues long. Germline V gene sequence: CDR1 KGHSH, CDR2 LQKENI. V was clipped by 1 base and J by 1 base, with 7 bases between them. The CDR3 DNA follows: TGTGCCAGCTCACCACTTCAGGAGAACACTGAAGCTTTCTTT. Translated, it gives CASSPLQENTEAFF.

J is TRBJ2-5 and V is TRBV29-1, with 7 nucleotides matching TRBD2. The V gene's germline CDR1 is SQVTM and CDR2 ANQGSEA. This CDR3 region has 14 residues. J was trimmed by 4 bases and V by 2 bases; bases with no gene match: 7. The CDR3 DNA reads as TGCAGCGTTGAAACCCGGGGACTAAGAGAGACCCAGTACTTC. This translates into CSVETRGLRETQYF.

This rearrangement joins TRBV5-1 to TRBJ1-1; 8 bases line up with TRBD1. Germline V lookup: CDR1 SGHRS, CDR2 YFSETQ. CDR3 length equals 15 residues. The V and J ends lost 3 bases and 9 bases, in that order; junction bases with no gene match: 13. Written as DNA, the CDR3 is TGCGCCAGCAGCTCCCCCTGGACAGGGCTGCTGAAAGCTTTCTTT. This encodes CASSSPWTGLLKAFF.